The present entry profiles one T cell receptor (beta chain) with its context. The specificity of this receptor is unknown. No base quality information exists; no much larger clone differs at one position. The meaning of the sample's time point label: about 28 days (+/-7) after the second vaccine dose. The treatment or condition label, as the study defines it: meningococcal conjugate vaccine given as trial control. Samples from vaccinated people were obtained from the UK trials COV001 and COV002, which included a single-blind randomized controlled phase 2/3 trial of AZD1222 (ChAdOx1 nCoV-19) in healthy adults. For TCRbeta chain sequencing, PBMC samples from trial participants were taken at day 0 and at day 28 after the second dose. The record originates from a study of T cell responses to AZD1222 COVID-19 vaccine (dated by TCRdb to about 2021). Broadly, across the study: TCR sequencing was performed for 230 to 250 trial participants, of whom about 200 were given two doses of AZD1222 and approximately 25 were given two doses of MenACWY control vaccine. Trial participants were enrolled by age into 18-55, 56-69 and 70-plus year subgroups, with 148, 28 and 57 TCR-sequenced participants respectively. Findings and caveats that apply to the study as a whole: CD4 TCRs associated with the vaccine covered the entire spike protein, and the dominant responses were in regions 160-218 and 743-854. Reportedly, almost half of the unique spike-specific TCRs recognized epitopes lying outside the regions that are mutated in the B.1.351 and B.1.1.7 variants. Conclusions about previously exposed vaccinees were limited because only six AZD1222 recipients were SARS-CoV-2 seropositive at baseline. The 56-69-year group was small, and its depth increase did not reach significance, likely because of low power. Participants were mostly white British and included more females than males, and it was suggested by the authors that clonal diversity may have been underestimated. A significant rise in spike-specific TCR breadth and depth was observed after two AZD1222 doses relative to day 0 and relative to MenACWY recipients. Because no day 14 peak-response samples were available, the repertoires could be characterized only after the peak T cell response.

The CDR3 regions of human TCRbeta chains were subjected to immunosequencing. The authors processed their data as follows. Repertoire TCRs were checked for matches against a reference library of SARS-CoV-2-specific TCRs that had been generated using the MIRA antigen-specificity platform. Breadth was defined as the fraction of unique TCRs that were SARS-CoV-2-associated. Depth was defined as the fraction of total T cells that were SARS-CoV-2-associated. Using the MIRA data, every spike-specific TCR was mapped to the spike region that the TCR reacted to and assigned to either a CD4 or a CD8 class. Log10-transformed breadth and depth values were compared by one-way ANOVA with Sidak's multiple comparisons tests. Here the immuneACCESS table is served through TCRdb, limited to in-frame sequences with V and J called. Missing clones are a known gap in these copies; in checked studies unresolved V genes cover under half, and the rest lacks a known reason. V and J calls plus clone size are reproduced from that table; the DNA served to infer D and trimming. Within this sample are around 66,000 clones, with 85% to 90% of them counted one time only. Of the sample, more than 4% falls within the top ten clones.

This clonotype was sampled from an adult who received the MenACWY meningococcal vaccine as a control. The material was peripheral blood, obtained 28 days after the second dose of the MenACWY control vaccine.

The DNA sequence is given as TGCAGCGTTGTTGGGTGGGGGAACACTGAAGCTTTCTTT. The encoded protein is CSVVGWGNTEAFF. The receptor chain draws on TRBV29-1 and TRBJ1-1; the D gene cannot be resolved reliably. The CDR3 sequence holds 13 residues, the cysteine and phenylalanine included. The retained sequence is limited to the CDR3, 39 bases, with the frame set at the first base. The germline V gene supplies CDR1 SQVTM and CDR2 ANQGSEA. V drops 4 bases and J drops 1 base, leaving 10 bases in between.